Shown below are 2 T cell receptor beta chains from a single sample sequenced in a study of blood T cell repertoires in COVID-19. The repertoire was sequenced with immunoSEQ multiplex PCR; TCRdb's copy has only in-frame clones and lacks some. The table lists about 300,000 clones, 83% of them singletons. The sequencing input was peripheral blood. The origin of the receptors is a woman aged 50 to 60 who had recovered from COVID-19.

This clone turned up a few times. The chain combines TRBV7-9 with TRBJ2-3; 14 bases map to TRBD2. J was trimmed by 4 bases and V by 5 bases; bases with no gene match: 14. Germline-derived CDR1 and CDR2 are SEHNR and FQNEAQ (reference sequence). The CDR3 has 19 amino acids. The CDR3 loop reads CASSHGTSGGPEGADTQYF. DNA of the CDR3: TGTGCCAGCAGCCACGGGACTAGCGGGGGCCCCGAGGGGGCAGATACGCAGTATTTT. The whole variable domain, filled in from reference TRBV7-9 and TRBJ2-3, reads DTGVSQNPRHKITKRGQNVTFRCDPISEHNRLYWYRQTLGQGPEFLTYFQNEAQLEKSRLLSDRFSAERPKGSFSTLEIQRTEQGDSAMYLCASSHGTSGGPEGADTQYFGPGTRLTVL.

The gene calls are TRBV2 and TRBJ2-7; tentatively, D is TRBD1 (5 bases). CDR1 SNHLY and CDR2 FYNNEI come from the germline V gene. Trimming took off 7 bases at V and 5 bases at J, with 15 bases between the two ends. The CDR3 covers 13 residues. CDR3 loop: CASKTEYLDEQYF. CDR3 sequence (DNA): TGTGCCAGCAAGACAGAGTACCTGGACGAGCAGTACTTC.